The present entry profiles one T cell receptor beta chain with its context. At least ten counts were recorded for this clonotype. The antigen this receptor binds is unknown. Base qualities are not provided; no much larger clone lies one nucleotide away. This sample is drawn from a study of T cells in Graves' hyperthyroidism and ophthalmopathy (dated by TCRdb to about 2019). About the full investigation: Peripheral blood was sampled at the time of initial diagnosis, prior to any treatment. The 100 or so discovery patients were divided at random into training and test sets in a 7:3 ratio. Prospective prediction of ophthalmopathy was tested in an independent validation cohort consisting of about 20 hyperthyroidism patients and around 16 patients who later progressed to ophthalmopathy. Thyroid tissue and blood T-cell repertoires from about six Graves' hyperthyroidism patients were also compared in the study. Once sampling was done, hyperthyroidism patients were given methimazole at a starting dose of 30 mg daily, whereas ophthalmopathy patients were given high-dose intravenous methylprednisolone. To identify distinguishing TCR V-J signatures, a discovery cohort of roughly 100 patients was used, comprising 40 to 45 with Graves' ophthalmopathy and around 57 with stable Graves' hyperthyroidism. The paper describes TCR Vbeta CDR3 sequencing of fewer than 150 peripheral blood samples, made up of roughly 45 ophthalmopathy patients, 70 to 75 hyperthyroidism patients and some 17 progressor patients. General conclusions and limits of the study: Most expanded thyroid clonotypes (frequency above 0.001) were also detected in blood, a finding suggesting that blood repertoires may reflect thyroid immune responses. No statistical method was used to fix the sample size in advance, and group allocation was not hidden from the investigators. In validation, the model predicted progression to ophthalmopathy a median of about 5.9 months before onset, with over 60% sensitivity and nearly 75% specificity. Ophthalmopathy was separated from stable hyperthyroidism by a 13 V-J signature model, with just over 85% sensitivity and about 81% specificity obtained in cross-validation and 80%/75% obtained in testing.

The TCR beta CDR3 regions were amplified from the RNA transcripts. The TCR CDR3 was subjected to a first round of RT-PCR using the HTBI primer set and the Qiagen OneStep RT-PCR kit. Libraries were constructed in a second round of multiplex PCR, after which size selection and purification were carried out. Libraries were sequenced paired-end with 100 bp reads on an Illumina HiSeq2000. The paper's processing steps were these. Raw data were processed with SOAPnuke, discarding reads with adapters, uncalled bases, mean Phred below 15, or no exact constant-primer or identifier match. High-quality paired reads were merged with COPE v1.2.5, and unique nucleotide sequences were defined as clonotypes. Clonotypes were aligned to IMGT TRBV, TRBD and TRBJ reference segments using MiTCR v1.1. Analysis was restricted to V-J combinations with a frequency above 0.0001, which covered 98% to 99.2% of repertoires. A TCS score was defined as the ratio between F50 (clonal expansion) and ExV (chaos), using BLOSUM62-based TCRdist between CDR3 peptides within each V-J. Welch's t-statistics and random forest reduced roughly 500 V-J features to 10 to 15, which were used in a naive Bayes classifier (R e1071). TCRdb took the public reads, trimmed them with fastp at Q25, ran MiXCR for clone calling and kept in-frame beta chains. Rows matching on CDR3 protein sequence are summarized as one entry with the most common DNA and genes. The V and J calls here are based on TCRdb, not the publication. The sample has fewer than 850,000 distinct CDR3 sequences on record, around a sixth of them singletons. Around 16% of the sample is held by the ten biggest clonotypes.

Stable Graves' hyperthyroidism was defined as no progression to ophthalmopathy during 18 months of follow-up. Hyperthyroidism patients were aged 18 to 65 years and newly diagnosed, with disease duration of less than 2 months. The study excluded patients with uncontrolled infections, other autoimmune diseases, pregnancy or lactation. Diagnoses were based on clinical symptoms, serum thyroxine and TRAb, thyroid ultrasound and orbital computed tomography. PBMCs were isolated from more than 8 ml of fresh peripheral blood by Ficoll-Paque density gradient centrifugation. Trizol reagent was used to extract total RNA, and RNA quality was then checked on an Agilent 2100 Bioanalyzer. CDR3 length: 16 amino acids, cysteine to phenylalanine. Kept here is only the CDR3 DNA, which spans 48 bases and is read in frame from base 1. V has 5 bases trimmed and J has 0 bases trimmed; junction bases matching no gene number 5. As encoded in the germline V gene, CDR1 is SGHAT while CDR2 is FQNNGV.

This TCR came from a man between 50 and 59 years old with Graves' hyperthyroidism. Recombination joined TRBV11-2 with TRBJ2-2, with TRBD2 matching 8 junction bases. Sequencing input: blood. CDR3 loop: CASSQLGLANTGELFF. The DNA sequence is as follows: TGTGCCAGCAGCCAATTGGGACTAGCGAACACCGGGGAGCTGTTTTTT.